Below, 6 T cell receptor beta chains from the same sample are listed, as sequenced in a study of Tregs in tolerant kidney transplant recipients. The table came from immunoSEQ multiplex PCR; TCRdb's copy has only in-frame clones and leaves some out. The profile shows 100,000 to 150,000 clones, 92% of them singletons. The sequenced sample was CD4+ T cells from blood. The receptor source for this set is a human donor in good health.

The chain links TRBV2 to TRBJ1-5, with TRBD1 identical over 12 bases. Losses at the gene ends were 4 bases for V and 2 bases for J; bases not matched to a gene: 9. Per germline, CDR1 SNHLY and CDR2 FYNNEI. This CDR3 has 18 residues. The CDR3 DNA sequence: TGTGCCAGCAGTGGGGGGACAGGGGGCAGGTCGGGCAATCAGCCCCAGCATTTT. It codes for CASSGGTGGRSGNQPQHF. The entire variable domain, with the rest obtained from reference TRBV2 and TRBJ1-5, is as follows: EPEVTQTPSHQVTQMGQEVILRCVPISNHLYFYWYRQILGQKVEFLVSFYNNEISEKSEIFDDQFSVERPDGSNFTLKIRSTKLEDSAMYFCASSGGTGGRSGNQPQHFGDGTRLSIL.

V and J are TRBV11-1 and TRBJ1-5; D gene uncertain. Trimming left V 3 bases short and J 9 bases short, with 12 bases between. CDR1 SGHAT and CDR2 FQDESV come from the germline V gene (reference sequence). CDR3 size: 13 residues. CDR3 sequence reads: CASSLGVSGPQHF. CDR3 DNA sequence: TGTGCCAGCAGCTTGGGCGTCTCAGGGCCCCAGCATTTT.

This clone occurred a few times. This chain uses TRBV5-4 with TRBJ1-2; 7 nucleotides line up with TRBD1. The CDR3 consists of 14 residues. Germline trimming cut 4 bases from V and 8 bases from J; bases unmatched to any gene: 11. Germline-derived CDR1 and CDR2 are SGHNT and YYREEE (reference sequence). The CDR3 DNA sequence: TGTGCCAGCAGCCCCCGCGCAGGGGGTTACGGCTACACCTTC. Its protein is CASSPRAGGYGYTF.

CDR3 region: CASSFSEGLSEAFF. DNA for the CDR3: TGTGCCAGCAGTTTCAGTGAAGGGTTATCCGAAGCTTTCTTT. The genes are TRBV6-6 and TRBJ1-1; D remains unclear. The length of the CDR3 is 14 residues. Germline assignment: CDR1 MNHNY and CDR2 SVGAGI (reference sequence). Trimming pared 4 bases from V and 8 bases from J, leaving 17 bases between.

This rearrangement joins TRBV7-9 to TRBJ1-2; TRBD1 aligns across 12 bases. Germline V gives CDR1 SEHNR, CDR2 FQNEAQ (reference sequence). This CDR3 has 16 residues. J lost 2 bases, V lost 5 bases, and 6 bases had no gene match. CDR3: CASSLGTGGRNYGYTF. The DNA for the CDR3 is TGTGCCAGCAGCCTAGGGACAGGGGGCCGGAACTATGGCTACACCTTC.

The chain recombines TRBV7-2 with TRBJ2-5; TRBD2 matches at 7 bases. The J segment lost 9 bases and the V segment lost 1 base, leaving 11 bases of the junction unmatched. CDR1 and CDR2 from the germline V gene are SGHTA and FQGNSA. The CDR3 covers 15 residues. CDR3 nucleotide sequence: TGTGCCAGCAGCTTAGGGTCGCGCAGCGGGGCGGCCCAGTACTTC. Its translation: CASSLGSRSGAAQYF.